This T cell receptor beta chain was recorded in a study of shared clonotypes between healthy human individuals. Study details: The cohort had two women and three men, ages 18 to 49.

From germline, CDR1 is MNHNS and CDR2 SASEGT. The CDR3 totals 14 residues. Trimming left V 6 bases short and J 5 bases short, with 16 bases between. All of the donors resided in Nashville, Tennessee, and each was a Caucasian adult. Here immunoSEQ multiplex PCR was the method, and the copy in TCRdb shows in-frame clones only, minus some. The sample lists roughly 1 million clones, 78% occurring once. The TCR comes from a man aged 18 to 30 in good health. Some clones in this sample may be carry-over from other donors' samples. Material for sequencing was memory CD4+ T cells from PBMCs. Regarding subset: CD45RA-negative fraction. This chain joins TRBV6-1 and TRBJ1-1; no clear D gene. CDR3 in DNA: TGTGCCAGCAGGGAACAGAATCTTGGGACTGAAGCTTTCTTT. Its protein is CASREQNLGTEAFF.